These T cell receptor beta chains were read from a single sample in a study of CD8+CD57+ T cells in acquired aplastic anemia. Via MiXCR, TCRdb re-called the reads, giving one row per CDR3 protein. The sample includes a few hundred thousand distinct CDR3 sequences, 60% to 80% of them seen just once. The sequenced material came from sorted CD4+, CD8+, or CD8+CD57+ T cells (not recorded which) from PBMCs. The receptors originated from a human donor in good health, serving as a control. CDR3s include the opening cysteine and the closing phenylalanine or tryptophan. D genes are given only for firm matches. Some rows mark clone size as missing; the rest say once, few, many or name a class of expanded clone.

CDR3: CASSIQRGSSYNEQFF
DNA: TGTGCCAGCAGCATCCAGCGGGGGAGCTCCTACAATGAGCAGTTCTTC
size: -
J: TRBJ2-1
V: TRBV5-6
D: TRBD2

CDR3: CASREGLYGYTF
DNA: TGTGCCAGCAGGGAGGGACTCTATGGCTACACCTTC
size: -
J: TRBJ1-2
V: TRBV25-1
D: -

CDR3: CASSLAGQRNQPQHF
DNA: TGTGCCAGCAGTCTGGCGGGACAGCGCAATCAGCCCCAGCATTTT
size: many
J: TRBJ1-5
V: TRBV25-1
D: TRBD1

CDR3: CASRIRASGTGQTYEQYF
DNA: TGTGCCAGCAGGATCAGAGCTTCCGGGACAGGGCAAACCTACGAGCAGTACTTC
size: -
J: TRBJ2-7
V: TRBV7-9
D: TRBD1

CDR3: CASSSPGGAGDTQYF
DNA: TGTGCCAGCAGCTCACCAGGGGGAGCGGGTGATACGCAGTATTTT
size: -
J: TRBJ2-3
V: TRBV11-2
D: -

CDR3: CVKRLGYTEAFF
DNA: TGCGTTAAACGGCTGGGTTACACTGAAGCTTTCTTT
size: many
J: TRBJ1-1
V: TRBV5-1
D: -

CDR3: CASTQRKSRNSSYEQYF
DNA: TGTGCCAGTACCCAACGAAAGAGCAGGAATTCATCCTACGAGCAGTACTTC
size: many
J: TRBJ2-7
V: TRBV19
D: -

CDR3: CASSLAGGHEPLHF
DNA: TGCGCCAGCAGCTTGGCGGGGGGGCACGAACCCCTCCACTTT
size: -
J: TRBJ1-6
V: TRBV5-1
D: -

CDR3: CATSDRTSANTDTQYF
DNA: TGTGCCACCAGTGACCGGACTAGCGCAAACACAGATACGCAGTATTTT
size: -
J: TRBJ2-3
V: TRBV24-1
D: TRBD2

CDR3: CSARENRSVPNVLTF
DNA: TGCAGTGCTAGAGAGAACAGGTCGGTACCCAACGTCCTGACTTTC
size: -
J: TRBJ2-6
V: TRBV20-1
D: -

CDR3: CASSLVPLETQYF
DNA: TGTGCCAGCAGCTTGGTCCCCTTAGAGACCCAGTACTTC
size: many
J: TRBJ2-5
V: TRBV5-6
D: -

CDR3: CASSARTNNSPLHF
DNA: TGTGCCAGCAGCGCCCGGACAAATAATTCACCCCTCCACTTT
size: many
J: TRBJ1-6
V: TRBV9
D: -

CDR3: CASSFGQGTDTQYF
DNA: TGTGCCAGCAGTTTCGGACAGGGCACAGATACGCAGTATTTT
size: many
J: TRBJ2-3
V: TRBV27
D: TRBD1

CDR3: CSARDPLATENTIYF
DNA: TGCAGTGCTAGAGATCCCCTTGCCACTGAAAACACCATATATTTT
size: -
J: TRBJ1-3
V: TRBV20-1
D: -

CDR3: CASRHGPDTSTDTQYF
DNA: TGCGCCAGCAGGCACGGCCCGGACACTAGCACAGATACGCAGTATTTT
size: once
J: TRBJ2-3
V: TRBV7-2
D: -

CDR3: CASSQETGTGGLTQYF
DNA: TGCGCCAGCAGCCAAGAGACCGGGACAGGGGGCTTGACCCAGTACTTC
size: many
J: TRBJ2-5
V: TRBV4-3
D: TRBD1

CDR3: CASGQQDRWSHGYTF
DNA: TGTGCCAGCGGCCAACAGGACAGGTGGTCTCATGGCTACACCTTC
size: -
J: TRBJ1-2
V: TRBV3-1
D: TRBD1

CDR3: CASSRQTGTGVNSPLHF
DNA: TGTGCCAGCAGCAGACAAACCGGGACAGGGGTAAATTCACCCCTCCACTTT
size: -
J: TRBJ1-6
V: TRBV6-1
D: TRBD1